The next 16 T cell receptor beta chains were all read from a single sample in a study of cytomegalovirus exposure and HLA in healthy donors. Amplification used 60 Vbeta primers and 13 Jbeta primers. The protocol was immunoSEQ multiplex PCR, while the TCRdb copy is restricted to in-frame clones and leaves out a portion. Here the sample spans 140,000 or so clones, about four fifths being singletons. Sequenced input: PBMCs. The receptors come from a woman between 18 and 29 years old in good health and CMV-seropositive.

The V call is TRBV5-5, the J call TRBJ2-5, with 8 positions matching TRBD2. The CDR3 extends over 17 amino acids. CDR1 SGHKS and CDR2 YYEKEE come from the germline V gene (reference sequence). V was clipped by 0 bases and J by 2 bases; unmatched bases: 9. This CDR3 is CASSLVALAGIQETQYF. Here the CDR3 DNA reads TGTGCCAGCAGCTTGGTGGCGTTAGCGGGGATTCAAGAGACCCAGTACTTC.

This clone was counted only a few times. Other DNA sequences in this sample translate to the same CDR3. V usage is TRBV5-1 and J usage is TRBJ2-1; TRBD2 might be the D (6 bases). CDR1 is SGHRS and CDR2 is YFSETQ in the germline V gene. Trimming took 0 bases from V and 3 from J, leaving 7 bases between them. CDR3 length: 14 residues. The CDR3 protein is CASSLGGDYNEQFF. The CDR3 DNA reads as TGCGCCAGCAGCTTGGGGGGGGACTACAATGAGCAGTTCTTC.

This clone appeared once. The chain joins TRBV7-9 to TRBJ1-5, with 9 bases identical to TRBD1. From germline, CDR1 is SEHNR and CDR2 FQNEAQ (reference sequence). J gave up 2 bases and V 5 bases, and 4 bases lay outside the gene matches. The CDR3 consists of 15 residues. The DNA of the CDR3 is TGTGCCAGCAGCACACAGGGGGCTGGCAATCAGCCCCAGCATTTT. It translates to CASSTQGAGNQPQHF.

The V call is TRBV19, the J call TRBJ1-4; D is uncertain. Germline V gene lookup returns CDR1 LNHDA and CDR2 SQIVND (reference sequence). The CDR3 runs to 18 residues. The V and J ends lost 10 bases and 0 bases respectively, with 24 bases between them. CDR3 residues: CATKREGVEEATNEKLFF. CDR3 nucleotides: TGTGCCACGAAGAGGGAGGGAGTAGAGGAAGCAACTAATGAAAAACTGTTTTTT.

This chain links TRBV20-1 with TRBJ2-7; TRBD1 aligns across 8 bases. The germline CDR1 and CDR2 sequences are DFQATT and SNEGSKA (reference sequence). The CDR3 length is 11 residues. The CDR3 loop is CSLRGLNEQYF. The CDR3 DNA is TGCAGCCTCAGGGGGCTCAACGAGCAGTACTTC.

J is TRBJ2-7 and V is TRBV27, with 12 bases matching TRBD2. Germline CDR1 MNHEY, CDR2 SMNVEV (reference sequence). Trimming took 2 bases from V and 2 from J; bases not matched to a gene: 10. This CDR3 is 18 amino acids long. The CDR3 spells CASSLTLPTSGGPYEQYF. The DNA of the CDR3 is TGTGCCAGCAGTTTAACCCTCCCGACTAGCGGGGGACCCTACGAGCAGTACTTC.

The chain joins TRBV19 to TRBJ1-5; maybe TRBD1 (6 bases). This CDR3 region has 15 residues. V lost 6 bases to trimming and J lost 2 bases, with 14 bases between them. The germline V gene encodes CDR1 LNHDA and CDR2 SQIVND (reference sequence). Written as DNA, the CDR3 is TGTGCCAGTAGAAACAGGGAAGGAGGCAATCAGCCCCAGCATTTT. Translated: CASRNREGGNQPQHF.

The chain is built from TRBV5-1 and TRBJ1-2; the match to TRBD1 covers 8 bases. The trim removed 4 bases at V and 4 bases at J, leaving 6 bases unmatched. Germline values: CDR1 SGHRS, CDR2 YFSETQ. CDR3 length: 14 amino acids. The CDR3 DNA reads TGCGCCAGCAGCGCTACAGGGGGGAGCTATGGCTACACCTTC. Its translation is CASSATGGSYGYTF.

The chain joins TRBV12-5 to TRBJ2-7; D is undetermined. CDR3 size: 14 residues. Germline lookup yields CDR1 LGHNT and CDR2 FRNRAP. The V end lost 7 bases, the J end lost 8 bases, and 21 bases lay between the germline ends. The CDR3 DNA reads as TGTGCTAGTGCCCTCCTGGCCCCGCCGGAGAAGCAGTACTTC. The encoded protein is CASALLAPPEKQYF.

This chain uses TRBV28 with TRBJ1-1; 11 bases map to TRBD1. This CDR3 has 16 residues. The J segment lost 5 bases and the V segment lost 6 bases, leaving 11 bases of the junction unmatched. Germline V gene data show CDR1 as MDHEN and CDR2 as SYDVKM. The CDR3, as DNA: TGTGCCAGCAGACATCCGGGACAGGGGGGGAGGACTGAAGCTTTCTTT. Translated: CASRHPGQGGRTEAFF.

This clone was picked up one time. The chain employs TRBV4-3 and TRBJ2-1; TRBD2 agrees at 9 bases. The V and J ends lost 3 bases and 9 bases, in that order; junction bases with no gene match: 12. The CDR3 consists of 16 residues. Germline V gene sequence: CDR1 LGHNA, CDR2 YSLEER. In DNA form, the CDR3 reads TGCGCCAGCAGCCAGGGGGGACTAGCCGTCGCACGTGAGCAGTTCTTC. Amino acid sequence: CASSQGGLAVAREQFF.

This chain's CDR3 is CASSYGGRQNTEAFF. In DNA form, the CDR3 reads TGTGCCAGCAGTTATGGGGGCAGGCAGAACACTGAAGCTTTCTTT. The J gene is TRBJ1-1, the V gene TRBV6-5; tentatively, D is TRBD1 (6 bases). This CDR3 is built from 15 residues. Germline V gene lookup returns CDR1 MNHEY and CDR2 SVGAGI. The germline V and J ends were trimmed by 3 bases and 1 base, with 12 bases remaining between them.

This chain links TRBV4-3 with TRBJ2-6; the D is unclear. CDR3 size: 16 residues. CDR1 and CDR2 (germline): LGHNA, YSLEER. Trimming took 5 bases from V and 2 from J, leaving 13 bases between them. The CDR3 region has the DNA TGCGCCAGCAGCTCACAACTATCCCCTGGGGCCAACGTCCTGACTTTC. Translating it yields CASSSQLSPGANVLTF.

This clone was seen a handful of times. V usage is TRBV18 and J usage is TRBJ2-7; 8 positions match TRBD2. The CDR3 is made up of 16 amino acids. Trimming at V came to 1 base and at J to 7 bases, leaving 12 bases not matched to a gene. Germline V lookup: CDR1 KGHSH, CDR2 LQKENI. CDR3 nucleotide sequence: TGTGCCAGCTCACCACGGCCGACGGGGGGGCCGGGGGAGCAGTACTTC. Encoded protein: CASSPRPTGGPGEQYF.

This clone was counted once. The rearrangement joins TRBV30 to TRBJ1-2, with D tentatively TRBD1 (6 bases). Trimming took 4 bases from V and 4 from J, leaving 22 bases between them. This CDR3 is built from 16 residues. Germline values: CDR1 GTSNPN, CDR2 SVGIG (reference sequence). The CDR3 DNA follows: TGTGCCTGGACCCCCGTTGGGGCAGGGGTTGGCTATGGCTACACCTTC. Translation: CAWTPVGAGVGYGYTF.

The J gene is TRBJ2-7, the V gene TRBV6-5, with 12 bases that match TRBD2. Unmatched junction bases numbered 3, after V lost 0 bases and J lost 3 bases. The CDR3 totals 16 residues. CDR1 is MNHEY and CDR2 is SVGAGI in the germline V gene. The CDR3 coding sequence is TGTGCCAGCAGTTACTCTCGGACTAGCGGGGACTACGAGCAGTACTTC. Its protein product is CASSYSRTSGDYEQYF.